Presented here are 19 T cell receptor beta chains from one specimen sequenced in a study of blood T cells in healthy people across ages. Combining a sample-barcoded 5' primer with a J-beta primer mix, a second PCR ran for roughly 7 to 12 cycles. Each CDR3 protein is one row after TCRdb ran MiXCR on the 5' RACE reads. The data hold 500,000 to 650,000 distinct CDR3 sequences, with about 27% observed a single time. The same sample was also studied in work on T cells of mothers and their children.

The specimen sequenced was blood. Every receptor here comes from a boy under 10 years old in good health.

In its sample, this clonotype was seen a few times. This chain connects TRBV6-6 to TRBJ2-2, with D tentatively TRBD1 or TRBD2 (6 bases each). The length of the CDR3 is 15 residues. The V end lost 2 bases, the J end lost 5 bases, and 12 bases lay between the germline ends. Germline V CDR1 and CDR2: MNHNY, SVGAGI (reference sequence). The CDR3 spells CASSYEGGRTGELFF. DNA for the CDR3: TGTGCCAGCAGTTACGAGGGGGGCCGGACCGGGGAGCTGTTTTTT.

This clonotype occurred a few times. The chain has TRBV20-1 and TRBJ2-2; the match to TRBD2 covers 13 bases. CDR1 and CDR2 (germline): DFQATT, SNEGSKA (reference sequence). J lost 3 bases, V lost 3 bases, and 10 bases had no gene match. The CDR3 length is 18 residues. CDR3 sequence reads: CSARGTSGESGYTGELFF. Here the CDR3 DNA reads TGCAGTGCTAGGGGGACTAGCGGGGAATCGGGGTACACCGGGGAGCTGTTTTTT.

The rearrangement uses TRBV12-3 or TRBV12-4 and TRBJ2-3, with 11 positions matching TRBD2. The V segment lost 6 bases and the J segment 3 bases; nucleotides outside the gene matches: 5. This CDR3 region has 15 residues. The DNA of the CDR3 is TGTGCCAGCAGACTAGCGGGAGTTGGGACAGATACGCAGTATTTT. Protein: CASRLAGVGTDTQYF.

V and J are TRBV6-1 and TRBJ1-2; D not certain. This CDR3 is built from 13 residues. Looked up from germline, CDR1 is MNHNS and CDR2 is SASEGT. V lost 10 bases, J lost 4 bases, and 16 bases lay in between. The DNA of the CDR3 is TGTGCCAACTCAAAAGGCCTTCTCTATGGCTACACCTTC. This gives the protein CANSKGLLYGYTF.

The chain couples TRBV10-3 to TRBJ2-1; 7 nucleotides agree with TRBD1. V lost 11 bases to trimming and J lost 6 bases; unmatched junction nucleotides: 10. This CDR3 contains 13 residues. Germline V gene sequence: CDR1 ENHRY, CDR2 SYGVKD. In DNA form, the CDR3 reads TGTGCCGTCGCCGGGACAGAATTCAATGAGCAGTTCTTC. Its translation is CAVAGTEFNEQFF.

The chain is built from TRBV2 and TRBJ2-7, with 13 bases fitting TRBD2. The germline V gene has CDR1 SNHLY and CDR2 FYNNEI. The CDR3 contains 15 residues. V gave up 6 bases and J gave up 2 bases; unmatched junction bases: 4. CDR3 nucleotide sequence: TGTGCCAGCAGGCCCGGACTAGCGGGGGCCTACGAGCAGTACTTC. Its protein product is CASRPGLAGAYEQYF.

A few counts support this clonotype. The chain has TRBV2 and TRBJ1-6; D may be TRBD1 (5 bases). V lost 2 bases, J lost 8 bases, and 16 bases lay in between. CDR3 length: 16 residues. The germline CDR1 and CDR2 sequences are SNHLY and FYNNEI. CDR3 protein: CASSEKGPAGYSPLHF. DNA for the CDR3: TGTGCCAGCAGTGAAAAGGGACCCGCGGGATATTCACCCCTCCACTTT.

This clonotype was counted once. The chain carries TRBV28 and TRBJ2-3; TRBD1 matches at 8 bases. The CDR3 covers 15 residues. Germline lookup yields CDR1 MDHEN and CDR2 SYDVKM. Trimming cost V 6 bases and J 4 bases; bases outside gene matches: 9. CDR3 DNA: TGTGCCAGCAGGGGTAGGACAGGGTATCCAGATACGCAGTATTTT. It translates to CASRGRTGYPDTQYF.

This CDR3 reads CASSVQGVETQYF. CDR3 DNA: TGTGCCAGCAGTGTCCAGGGGGTTGAGACCCAGTACTTC. The chain combines TRBV6-1 with TRBJ2-5; 7 bases match TRBD1. V shed 4 bases, J shed 5 bases, and the junction held 4 bases outside the gene matches. The CDR3 spans 13 residues. Germline CDR1 and CDR2: MNHNS and SASEGT.

The chain has TRBV7-9 and TRBJ2-1; 8 bases are a match to TRBD1. V was clipped by 5 bases and J by 5 bases; unmatched bases: 14. CDR3 length: 17 amino acids. From germline, CDR1 is SEHNR and CDR2 FQNEAQ (reference sequence). The CDR3 sequence is CASSPPRRQGPNNEQFF. DNA of the CDR3: TGTGCCAGCAGCCCGCCGAGGCGACAGGGGCCCAACAATGAGCAGTTCTTC.

The table lists this clonotype with a few counts. V is TRBV9 and J is TRBJ1-2; D is uncertain. Germline V gene lookup returns CDR1 SGDLS and CDR2 YYNGEE. This CDR3 is 14 amino acids long. The germline V and J ends were trimmed by 3 bases and 4 bases, with 13 bases remaining between them. The CDR3 coding sequence is TGTGCCAGCAGCGCCCTGGGGTCGAGCTATGGCTACACCTTC. This gives the protein CASSALGSSYGYTF.

V and J are TRBV4-1 and TRBJ2-5, with 9 bases that match TRBD2. The DNA matches TRBJ2-1 better at its end, which makes the J call doubtful. Germline V gene lookup returns CDR1 MGHRA and CDR2 YSYEKL. The CDR3 is 15 amino acids. This chain's CDR3 is CASSQGAGGRNEQFF. The DNA of the CDR3 is TGCGCCAGCAGCCAAGGGGCGGGGGGGCGCAATGAGCAGTTCTTC.

This clonotype was picked up a small number of times. The chain links TRBV20-1 to TRBJ2-5; D is possibly TRBD1 or TRBD2 (5 bases each). V shed 1 base and J shed 5 bases, with 11 bases lying between them. This CDR3 is 13 amino acids long. Germline V gives CDR1 DFQATT, CDR2 SNEGSKA (reference sequence). The CDR3 here is CSARVRGGETQYF. The CDR3 DNA sequence: TGCAGTGCTAGAGTACGGGGCGGGGAGACCCAGTACTTC.

This clonotype was seen only a few times. This chain connects TRBV7-2 to TRBJ2-7; D unresolved. This CDR3 contains 12 residues. The germline CDR1 and CDR2 sequences are SGHTA and FQGNSA. Trimming took off 4 bases at V and 2 bases at J, with 6 bases between the two ends. The CDR3 spells CASSSFAYEQYF. The CDR3 DNA reads TGTGCCAGCAGCTCCTTTGCCTACGAGCAGTACTTC.

The rearrangement links TRBV6-2 or TRBV6-3 to TRBJ2-5; D possibly corresponds to TRBD2 (5 bases). The J call is in doubt because the DNA end fits TRBJ2-7 better. Germline CDR1 is MNHEY and CDR2 is SVGEGT. The CDR3 covers 14 residues. Written as DNA, the CDR3 is TGTGCCAGCACACAAGCGCTCATCGGGAACGAGCAGTACTTC. It codes for CASTQALIGNEQYF.

This clonotype was observed a few times. The chain employs TRBV6-5 and TRBJ1-2, with 9 bases lining up with TRBD1. The CDR3 extends over 13 amino acids. Germline V gene sequence: CDR1 MNHEY, CDR2 SVGAGI. V lost 4 bases and J lost 6; bases outside the gene matches: 3. CDR3 bases: TGTGCCAGCAGTTGGCGGACAGGGGATGGCTACACCTTC. It yields the protein CASSWRTGDGYTF.

The rearrangement uses TRBV2 and TRBJ2-2; 7 nucleotides match TRBD2. The CDR3 loop spans 15 amino acids. The germline CDR1 and CDR2 sequences are SNHLY and FYNNEI. V dropped 8 bases and J dropped 2; count of bases not matched to a gene: 8. The CDR3 sequence is CASVPGGPNTGELFF. The CDR3 DNA sequence: TGTGCCAGCGTGCCGGGGGGACCTAACACCGGGGAGCTGTTTTTT. The full variable domain, rest sourced from reference TRBV2 and TRBJ2-2, is EPEVTQTPSHQVTQMGQEVILRCVPISNHLYFYWYRQILGQKVEFLVSFYNNEISEKSEIFDDQFSVERPDGSNFTLKIRSTKLEDSAMYFCASVPGGPNTGELFFGEGSRLTVL.

In its sample, this clonotype was seen a few times. The V and J genes are TRBV7-9 and TRBJ2-7; maybe TRBD1 (7 bases). Germline loops: CDR1 SEHNR, CDR2 FQNEAQ (reference sequence). Trimming cost V 5 bases and J 2 bases, with 10 bases left between them. The CDR3 is made up of 13 amino acids. The CDR3 spells CASSTRGAYEQYF. The CDR3 nucleotides are TGTGCCAGCAGCACCAGGGGGGCCTACGAGCAGTACTTC.

This clonotype was counted a few times. The chain links TRBV12-3 or TRBV12-4 to TRBJ2-1; TRBD2 matches 8 bases. CDR3 length: 15 amino acids. V shed 2 bases and J 3 bases; nucleotides not matched to a gene: 3. CDR3 in amino acids: CASSLSSGGYNEQFF. The CDR3, as DNA: TGTGCCAGCAGTTTATCGAGCGGGGGCTACAATGAGCAGTTCTTC.